This entry lists 7 T cell receptor beta chains sequenced from one sample in a study of T cell changes during pregnancy in multiple sclerosis. Using immunoSEQ multiplex PCR, the repertoire was profiled, and TCRdb retains in-frame clones only, with some absent. The sample includes under 50,000 clones, approximately 90% seen only once; the top ten take approximately 4%. Specimen: CD8+ T cells from peripheral blood mononuclear cells, collected in the first trimester of pregnancy. The source of these receptors is a female donor with multiple sclerosis, enrolled in a pregnancy study.

This clone was observed a handful of times. J is TRBJ1-4 and V is TRBV9; D perhaps matches TRBD1 (5 bases). The V gene lost 4 bases and the J gene lost 4 bases, with 11 bases spanning the gap. Germline V CDR1 and CDR2: SGDLS, YYNGEE. This CDR3 spans 14 amino acids. The CDR3, as DNA: TGTGCCAGCAGCCCCGACAGATATAATGAAAAACTGTTTTTT. Its translation is CASSPDRYNEKLFF.

The chain joins TRBV30 to TRBJ2-3, with 9 bases that match TRBD2. Per the germline V gene, CDR1 is GTSNPN and CDR2 is SVGIG (reference sequence). This CDR3 has 15 amino acids. Trimming cost V 2 bases and J 0 bases; bases outside gene matches: 3. The CDR3 DNA follows: TGTGCCTGGAGTCCTAGCGGGGCTAGCACAGATACGCAGTATTTT. Protein product: CAWSPSGASTDTQYF.

The chain joins TRBV5-6 to TRBJ2-4; D might be TRBD1 (6 bases). Germline CDR1 reads SGHDT; CDR2 reads YYEEEE. The V gene lost 3 bases and the J gene lost 2 bases, with 12 bases spanning the gap. This CDR3 is built from 15 residues. Here the CDR3 reads CASSWAGVSKNIQYF. Here the CDR3 DNA reads TGTGCCAGCAGCTGGGCAGGGGTGTCCAAAAACATTCAGTACTTC.

The V call is TRBV7-2, the J call TRBJ1-2; the D is unclear. Trimming left V 3 bases short and J 4 bases short, with 9 bases between. This CDR3 has 13 residues. Germline-derived CDR1 and CDR2 are SGHTA and FQGNSA. Here the CDR3 DNA reads TGTGCCAGCAGCTTCGGCCAGGTCTATGGCTACACCTTC. As protein: CASSFGQVYGYTF.

The chain carries TRBV7-3 and TRBJ2-7, with TRBD1 as a possible D gene (5 bases). The CDR3 runs to 14 residues. Germline values: CDR1 SGHTA, CDR2 FQGTGA. Trimming stripped 2 bases from V and 5 bases from J, with 13 bases between. CDR3 coding DNA: TGTGCCAGCAGCTTAGAAGGTAGGGGCGACGAGCAGTACTTC. This gives the protein CASSLEGRGDEQYF.

The chain employs TRBV5-1 and TRBJ1-5; unclear D gene. This CDR3 spans 18 amino acids. Germline values: CDR1 SGHRS, CDR2 YFSETQ. Trimming pared 10 bases from V and 11 bases from J, leaving 37 bases between. The CDR3 DNA is TGCGCCGGCCACAGTTTCGGCCAACCGAACCCCGAACATTGTTCCCAGCATTTT. Translated: CAGHSFGQPNPEHCSQHF.

The chain carries TRBV9 and TRBJ2-1; unclear D gene. The CDR3 loop spans 16 amino acids. Germline loops: CDR1 SGDLS, CDR2 YYNGEE. Trimming took off 4 bases at V and 2 bases at J, with 16 bases between the two ends. The CDR3 reads CASSPMNRNPYNEQFF. The CDR3 bases are TGTGCCAGCAGCCCTATGAACAGAAACCCCTACAATGAGCAGTTCTTC.